A single TCR beta chain is shown here with its context. These data are taken from a study of blood T cells in healthy people across ages. A J-beta primer mix and a sample-barcoded 5' primer were used in a second PCR of about 6 to 12 cycles. TCRdb used MiXCR to reprocess the 5' RACE reads, holding one entry per CDR3 protein. This table has some 900,000 distinct CDR3 sequences, about 48% appearing once. RNA extraction gave at least 5 micrograms of total RNA per sample. Sequenced sample: blood. The TCR was taken from a young man in good health.

The CDR3 is CASSYSRGSTEAFF. The CDR3 nucleotides read TGTGCCAGCAGTTACTCCCGGGGGAGCACTGAAGCTTTCTTT. The V call is TRBV6-5, the J call TRBJ1-1, with D possibly matching TRBD1 (5 bases). Trimming stripped 0 bases from V and 4 bases from J, with 9 bases between. Germline-derived CDR1 and CDR2 are MNHEY and SVGAGI. There are 14 residues in the CDR3.